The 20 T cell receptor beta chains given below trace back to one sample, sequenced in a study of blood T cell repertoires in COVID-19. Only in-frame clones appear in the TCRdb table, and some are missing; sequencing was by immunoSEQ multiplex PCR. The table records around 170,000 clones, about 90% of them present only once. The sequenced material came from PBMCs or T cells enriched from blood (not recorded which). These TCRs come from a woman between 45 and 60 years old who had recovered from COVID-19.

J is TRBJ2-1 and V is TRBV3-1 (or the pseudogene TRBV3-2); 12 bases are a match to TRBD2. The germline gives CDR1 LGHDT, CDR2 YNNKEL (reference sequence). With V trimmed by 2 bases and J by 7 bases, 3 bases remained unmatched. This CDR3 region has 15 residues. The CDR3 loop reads CASSQLAGGRNEQFF. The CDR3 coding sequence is TGTGCCAGCAGCCAACTAGCGGGGGGGCGAAATGAGCAGTTCTTC.

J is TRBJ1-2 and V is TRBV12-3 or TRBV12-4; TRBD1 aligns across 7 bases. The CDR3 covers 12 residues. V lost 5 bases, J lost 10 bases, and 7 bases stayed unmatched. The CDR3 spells CASSAPGQLYTF. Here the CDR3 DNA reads TGTGCCAGCAGTGCACCGGGACAGCTCTACACCTTC.

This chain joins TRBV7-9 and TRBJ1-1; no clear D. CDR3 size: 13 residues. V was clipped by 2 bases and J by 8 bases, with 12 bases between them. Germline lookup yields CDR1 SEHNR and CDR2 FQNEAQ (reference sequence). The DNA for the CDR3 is TGTGCCAGCAGCTTAAGATTGACGGGAGAAGCTTTCTTT. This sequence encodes CASSLRLTGEAFF.

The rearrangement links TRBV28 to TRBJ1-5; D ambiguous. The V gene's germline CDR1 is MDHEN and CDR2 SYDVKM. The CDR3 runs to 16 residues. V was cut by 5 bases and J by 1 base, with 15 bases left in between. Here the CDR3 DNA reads TGTGCCAGCAGTCCCCAATCTACGGGGAGCAATCAGCCCCAGCATTTT. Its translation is CASSPQSTGSNQPQHF.

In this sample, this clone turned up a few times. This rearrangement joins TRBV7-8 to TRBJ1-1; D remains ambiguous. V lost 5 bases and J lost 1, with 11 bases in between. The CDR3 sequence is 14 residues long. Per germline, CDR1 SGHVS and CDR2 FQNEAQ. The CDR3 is CASSPREGNTEAFF. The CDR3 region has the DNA TGTGCCAGCAGCCCCCGTGAGGGGAACACTGAAGCTTTCTTT.

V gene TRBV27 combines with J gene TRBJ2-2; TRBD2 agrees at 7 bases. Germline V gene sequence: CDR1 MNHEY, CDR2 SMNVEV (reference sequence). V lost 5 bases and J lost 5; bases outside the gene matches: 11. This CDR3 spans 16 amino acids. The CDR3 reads CASSPSGRVRTGELFF. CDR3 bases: TGTGCCAGCAGTCCTAGCGGCCGCGTGAGGACCGGGGAGCTGTTTTTT.

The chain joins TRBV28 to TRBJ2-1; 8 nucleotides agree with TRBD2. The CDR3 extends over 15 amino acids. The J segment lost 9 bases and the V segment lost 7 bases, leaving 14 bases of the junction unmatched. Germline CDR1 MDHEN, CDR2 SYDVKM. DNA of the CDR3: TGTGCCAGCAATAGCGGGATAGGGGACCGGGGTGAGCAGTTCTTC. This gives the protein CASNSGIGDRGEQFF.

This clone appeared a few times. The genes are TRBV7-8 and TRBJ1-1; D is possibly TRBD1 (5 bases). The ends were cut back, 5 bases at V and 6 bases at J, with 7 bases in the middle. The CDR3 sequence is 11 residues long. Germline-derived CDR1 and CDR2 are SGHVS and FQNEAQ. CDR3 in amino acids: CASSMTAEAFF. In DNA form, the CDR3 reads TGTGCCAGCAGCATGACAGCTGAAGCTTTCTTT.

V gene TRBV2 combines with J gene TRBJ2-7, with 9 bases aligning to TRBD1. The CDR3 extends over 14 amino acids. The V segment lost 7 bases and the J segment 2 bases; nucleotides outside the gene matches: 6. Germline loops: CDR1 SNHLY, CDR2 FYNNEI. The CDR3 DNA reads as TGTGCCAGCAAGCGGGACAGGGCTACCTACGAGCAGTACTTC. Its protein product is CASKRDRATYEQYF.

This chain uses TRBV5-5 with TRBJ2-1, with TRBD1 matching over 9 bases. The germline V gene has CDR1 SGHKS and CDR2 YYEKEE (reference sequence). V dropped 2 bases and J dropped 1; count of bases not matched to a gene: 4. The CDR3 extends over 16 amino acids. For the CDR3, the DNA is TGTGCCAGCAGCTTAGACAGGGGGTTGTCCTACAATGAGCAGTTCTTC. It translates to CASSLDRGLSYNEQFF.

The CDR3 bases are TGTGCCAGCAGCAAGGCCGGGACAGGCATCTACGAGCAGTACTTC. Protein product: CASSKAGTGIYEQYF. The V gene is TRBV7-2, the J gene TRBJ2-7; 8 nucleotides line up with TRBD1. J lost 3 bases, V lost 5 bases, and 9 bases had no gene match. This CDR3 spans 15 amino acids. CDR1 and CDR2 (germline): SGHTA, FQGNSA.

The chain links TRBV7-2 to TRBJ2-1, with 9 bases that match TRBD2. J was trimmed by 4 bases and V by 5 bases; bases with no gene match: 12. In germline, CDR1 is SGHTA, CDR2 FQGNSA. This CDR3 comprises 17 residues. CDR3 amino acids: CASSHRGSGSRYNEQFF. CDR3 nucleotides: TGTGCCAGCAGCCACCGTGGTAGCGGGAGTAGGTACAATGAGCAGTTCTTC. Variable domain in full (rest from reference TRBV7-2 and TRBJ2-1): GAGVSQSPSNKVTEKGKDVELRCDPISGHTALYWYRQSLGQGLEFLIYFQGNSAPDKSGLPSDRFSAERTGGSVSTLTIQRTQQEDSAVYLCASSHRGSGSRYNEQFFGPGTRLTVL.

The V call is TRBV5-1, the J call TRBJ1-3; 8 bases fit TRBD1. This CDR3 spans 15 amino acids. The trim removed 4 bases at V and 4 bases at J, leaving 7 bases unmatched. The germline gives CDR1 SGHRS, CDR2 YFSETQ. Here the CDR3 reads CASSDGQGGGNTIYF. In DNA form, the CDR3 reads TGCGCCAGCAGCGATGGACAGGGTGGAGGAAACACCATATATTTT.

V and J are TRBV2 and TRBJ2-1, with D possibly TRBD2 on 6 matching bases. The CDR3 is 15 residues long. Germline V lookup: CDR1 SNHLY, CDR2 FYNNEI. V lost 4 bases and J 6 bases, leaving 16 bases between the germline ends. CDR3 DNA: TGTGCCAGCAGTGCTGACAGCGGAGGGTTCAATGAGCAGTTCTTC. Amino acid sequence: CASSADSGGFNEQFF.

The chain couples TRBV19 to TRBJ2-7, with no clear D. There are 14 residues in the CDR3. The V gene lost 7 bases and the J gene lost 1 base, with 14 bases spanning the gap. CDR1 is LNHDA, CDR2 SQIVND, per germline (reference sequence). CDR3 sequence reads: CASTPQSGSYEQYF. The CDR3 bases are TGTGCCAGTACCCCTCAATCAGGTTCCTACGAGCAGTACTTC. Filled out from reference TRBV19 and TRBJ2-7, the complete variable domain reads DGGITQSPKYLFRKEGQNVTLSCEQNLNHDAMYWYRQDPGQGLRLIYYSQIVNDFQKGDIAEGYSVSREKKESFPLTVTSAQKNPTAFYLCASTPQSGSYEQYFGPGTRLTVT.

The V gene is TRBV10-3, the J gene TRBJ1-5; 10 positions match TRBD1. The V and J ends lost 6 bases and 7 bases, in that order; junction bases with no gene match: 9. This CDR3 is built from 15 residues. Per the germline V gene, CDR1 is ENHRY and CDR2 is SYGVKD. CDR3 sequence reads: CAIRGDRGVGQPQHF. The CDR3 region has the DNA TGTGCCATCAGGGGGGACAGGGGCGTTGGGCAGCCCCAGCATTTT.

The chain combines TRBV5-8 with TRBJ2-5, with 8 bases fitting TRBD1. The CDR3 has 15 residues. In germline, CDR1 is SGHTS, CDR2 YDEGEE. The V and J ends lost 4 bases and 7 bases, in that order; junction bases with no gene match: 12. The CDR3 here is CASSRGQDLRGTQYF. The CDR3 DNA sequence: TGTGCCAGCAGCCGGGGACAGGACCTGCGGGGGACCCAGTACTTC.

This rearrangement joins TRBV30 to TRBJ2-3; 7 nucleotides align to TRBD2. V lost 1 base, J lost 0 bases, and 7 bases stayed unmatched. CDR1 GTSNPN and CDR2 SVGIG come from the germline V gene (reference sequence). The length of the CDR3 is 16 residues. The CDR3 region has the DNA TGTGCCTGGAGTGACGGACTAGAATTAAGCACAGATACGCAGTATTTT. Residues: CAWSDGLELSTDTQYF.

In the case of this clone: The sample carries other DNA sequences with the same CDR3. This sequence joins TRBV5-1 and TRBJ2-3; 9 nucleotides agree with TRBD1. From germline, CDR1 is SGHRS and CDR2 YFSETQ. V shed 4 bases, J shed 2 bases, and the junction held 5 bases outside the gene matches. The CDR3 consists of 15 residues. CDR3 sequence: CASSLGDRDTDTQYF. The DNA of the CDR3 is TGCGCCAGCAGCCTGGGGGACAGGGACACAGATACGCAGTATTTT. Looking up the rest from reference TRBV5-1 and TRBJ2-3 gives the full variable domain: KAGVTQTPRYLIKTRGQQVTLSCSPISGHRSVSWYQQTPGQGLQFLFEYFSETQRNKGNFPGRFSGRQFSNSRSEMNVSTLELGDSALYLCASSLGDRDTDTQYFGPGTRLTVL.

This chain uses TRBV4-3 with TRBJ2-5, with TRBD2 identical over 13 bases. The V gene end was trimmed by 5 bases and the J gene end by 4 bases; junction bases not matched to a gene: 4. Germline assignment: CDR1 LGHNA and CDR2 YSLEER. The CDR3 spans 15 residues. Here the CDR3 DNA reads TGCGCCAGCAGCTCCAGACTAGCGGGAGGAGAGACCCAGTACTTC. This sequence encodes CASSSRLAGGETQYF.